Below, one TCR beta chain is given with its context. At one end the junction does not follow the germline gene, possibly because of a read error. The assay was immunoSEQ multiplex PCR, and TCRdb's table has in-frame clones only and misses some. The repertoire consists of around 100,000 clones, with 75% to 90% occurring once and the leading ten covering under 7%. This sample was taken from a study of glioma-infiltrating T cells after dendritic cell vaccination. Germline lookup yields CDR1 SGHNT and CDR2 YYREEE (reference sequence). CDR3 size: 15 residues. Time point of the sample: after dendritic cell vaccination, including at tumor progression/relapse.

Sequencing used blood, obtained after dendritic cell vaccination. The chain carries TRBV5-4 and TRBJ2-2, with 8 bases aligning to TRBD1. This clonotype was obtained from a human donor with glioblastoma. CDR3 protein: CASSLDRDHTGELFF. The CDR3, as DNA: TGTGCCAGCAGTTTGGACAGGGATCACACCGGGGAGCTGTTTTTT. The full variable domain, its missing parts supplied by reference TRBV5-4 and TRBJ2-2, is ETGVTQSPTHLIKTRGQQVTLRCSSQSGHNTVSWYQQALGQGPQFIFQYYREEENGRGNFPPRFSGLQFPNYSSELNVNALELDDSALYLCASSLDRDHTGELFFGEGSRLTVL.